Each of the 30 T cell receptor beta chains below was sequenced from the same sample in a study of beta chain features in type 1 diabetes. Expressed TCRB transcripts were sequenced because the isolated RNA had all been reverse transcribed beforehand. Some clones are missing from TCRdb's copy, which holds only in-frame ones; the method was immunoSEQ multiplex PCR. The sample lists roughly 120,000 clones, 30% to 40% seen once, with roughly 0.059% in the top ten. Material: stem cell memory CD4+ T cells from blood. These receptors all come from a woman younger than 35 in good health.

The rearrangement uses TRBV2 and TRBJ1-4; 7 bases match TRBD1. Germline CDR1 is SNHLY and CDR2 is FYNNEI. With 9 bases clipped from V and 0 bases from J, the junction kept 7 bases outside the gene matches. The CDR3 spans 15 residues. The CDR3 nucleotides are TGTGCCAGTGAAAACAGGGGCCCAACTAATGAAAAACTGTTTTTT. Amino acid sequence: CASENRGPTNEKLFF.

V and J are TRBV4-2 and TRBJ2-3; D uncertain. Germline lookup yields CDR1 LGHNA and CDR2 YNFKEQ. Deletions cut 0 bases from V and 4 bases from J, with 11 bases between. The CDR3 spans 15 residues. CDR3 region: CASSQDRIAADTQYF. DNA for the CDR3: TGTGCCAGCAGCCAAGATCGAATAGCTGCAGATACGCAGTATTTT.

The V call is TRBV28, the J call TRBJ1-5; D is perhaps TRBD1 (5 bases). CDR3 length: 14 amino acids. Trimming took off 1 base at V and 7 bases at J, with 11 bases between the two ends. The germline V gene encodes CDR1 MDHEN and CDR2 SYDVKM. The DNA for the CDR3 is TGTGCCAGCAGTTTATCAGGGTCAGGACAGCCCCAGCATTTT. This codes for CASSLSGSGQPQHF.

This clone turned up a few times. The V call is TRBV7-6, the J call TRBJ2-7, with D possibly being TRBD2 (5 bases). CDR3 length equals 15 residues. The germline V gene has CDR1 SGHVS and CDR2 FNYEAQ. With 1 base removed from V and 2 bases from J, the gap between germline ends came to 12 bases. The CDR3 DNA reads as TGTGCCAGCAGCTTAGTTCAGTCGGAGGCCTACGAGCAGTACTTC. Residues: CASSLVQSEAYEQYF.

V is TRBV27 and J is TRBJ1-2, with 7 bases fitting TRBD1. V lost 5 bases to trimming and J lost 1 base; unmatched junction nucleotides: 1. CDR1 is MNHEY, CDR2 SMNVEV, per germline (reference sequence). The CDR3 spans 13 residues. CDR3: CASSRQGNYGYTF. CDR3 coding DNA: TGTGCCAGCAGTCGACAGGGTAACTATGGCTACACCTTC.

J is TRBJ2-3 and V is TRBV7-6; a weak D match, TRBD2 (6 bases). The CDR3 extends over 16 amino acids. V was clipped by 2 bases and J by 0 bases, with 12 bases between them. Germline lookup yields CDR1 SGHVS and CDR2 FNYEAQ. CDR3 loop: CASSLIAVPSTDTQYF. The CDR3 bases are TGTGCCAGCAGCTTAATAGCGGTACCTAGCACAGATACGCAGTATTTT.

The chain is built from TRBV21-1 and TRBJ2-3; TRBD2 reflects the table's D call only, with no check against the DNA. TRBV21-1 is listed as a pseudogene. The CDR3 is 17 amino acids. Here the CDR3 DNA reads TGTGCCAGCAGCAAAGCCAGACCGGACTTCGGAACAGATACGCAGTATTTT. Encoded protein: CASSKARPDFGTDTQYF.

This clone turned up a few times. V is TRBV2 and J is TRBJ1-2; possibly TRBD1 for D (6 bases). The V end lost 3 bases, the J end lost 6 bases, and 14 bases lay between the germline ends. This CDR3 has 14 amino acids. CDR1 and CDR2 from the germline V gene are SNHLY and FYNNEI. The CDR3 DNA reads TGTGCCAGCAGTGAGATTTTACAGGGAAATGGCTACACCTTC. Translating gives CASSEILQGNGYTF.

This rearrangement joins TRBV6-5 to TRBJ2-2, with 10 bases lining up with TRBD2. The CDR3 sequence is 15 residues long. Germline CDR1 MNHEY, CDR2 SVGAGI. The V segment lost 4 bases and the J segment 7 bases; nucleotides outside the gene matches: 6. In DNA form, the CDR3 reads TGTGCCAGCAGTTCTAGCGGGAGTGGTAGCGGGGAGCTGTTTTTT. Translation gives CASSSSGSGSGELFF.

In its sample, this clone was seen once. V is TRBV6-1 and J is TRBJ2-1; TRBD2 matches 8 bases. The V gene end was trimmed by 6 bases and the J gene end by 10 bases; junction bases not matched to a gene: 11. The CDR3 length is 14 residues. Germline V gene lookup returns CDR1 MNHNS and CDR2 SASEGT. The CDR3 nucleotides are TGTGCCAGCAGGTGGGAGCGGGAGTACGGGGAGCAGTTCTTC. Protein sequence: CASRWEREYGEQFF.

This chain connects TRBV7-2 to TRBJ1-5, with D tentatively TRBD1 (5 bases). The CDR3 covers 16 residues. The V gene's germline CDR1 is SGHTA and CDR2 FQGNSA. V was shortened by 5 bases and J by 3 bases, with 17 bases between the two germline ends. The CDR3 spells CASSPRQLGPNQPQHF. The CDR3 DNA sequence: TGTGCCAGCAGCCCGCGACAGTTAGGGCCCAATCAGCCCCAGCATTTT.

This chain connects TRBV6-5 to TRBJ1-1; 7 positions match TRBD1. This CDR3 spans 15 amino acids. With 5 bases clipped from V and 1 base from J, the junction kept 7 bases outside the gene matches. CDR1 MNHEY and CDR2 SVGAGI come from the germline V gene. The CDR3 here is CASSATGAANTEAFF. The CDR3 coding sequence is TGTGCCAGCAGTGCTACAGGGGCAGCGAACACTGAAGCTTTCTTT.

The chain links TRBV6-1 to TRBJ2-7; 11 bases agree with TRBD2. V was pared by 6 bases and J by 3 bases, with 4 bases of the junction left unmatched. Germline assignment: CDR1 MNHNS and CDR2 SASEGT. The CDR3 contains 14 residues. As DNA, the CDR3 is TGTGCCAGCAGGATAGCGGGAGGGTTCTACGAGCAGTACTTC. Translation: CASRIAGGFYEQYF.

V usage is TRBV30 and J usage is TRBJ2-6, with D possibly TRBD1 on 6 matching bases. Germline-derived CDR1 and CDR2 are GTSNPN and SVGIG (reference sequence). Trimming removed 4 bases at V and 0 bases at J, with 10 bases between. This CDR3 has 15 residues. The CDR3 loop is CAWTRRGSGANVLTF. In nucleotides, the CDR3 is TGTGCCTGGACTCGCAGGGGCTCTGGGGCCAACGTCCTGACTTTC.

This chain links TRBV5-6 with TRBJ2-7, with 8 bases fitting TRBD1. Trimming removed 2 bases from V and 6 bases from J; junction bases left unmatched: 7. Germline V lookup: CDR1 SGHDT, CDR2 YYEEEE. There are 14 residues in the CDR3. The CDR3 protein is CASSFPGQALEQYF. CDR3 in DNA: TGTGCCAGCAGCTTTCCGGGACAGGCGCTCGAGCAGTACTTC.

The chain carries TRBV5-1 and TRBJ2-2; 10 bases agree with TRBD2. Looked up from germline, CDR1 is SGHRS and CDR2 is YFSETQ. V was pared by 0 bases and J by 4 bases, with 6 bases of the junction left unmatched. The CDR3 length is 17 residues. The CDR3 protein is CASSLASGSGRTGELFF. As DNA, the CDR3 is TGCGCCAGCAGCTTGGCTAGCGGGAGTGGTCGCACCGGGGAGCTGTTTTTT.

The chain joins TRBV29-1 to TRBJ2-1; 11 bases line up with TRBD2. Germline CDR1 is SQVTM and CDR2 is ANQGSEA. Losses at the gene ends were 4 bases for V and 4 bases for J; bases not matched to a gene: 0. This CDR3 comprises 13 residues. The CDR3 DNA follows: TGCAGCGTTGGACTAGCGGGGTACAATGAGCAGTTCTTC. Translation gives CSVGLAGYNEQFF.

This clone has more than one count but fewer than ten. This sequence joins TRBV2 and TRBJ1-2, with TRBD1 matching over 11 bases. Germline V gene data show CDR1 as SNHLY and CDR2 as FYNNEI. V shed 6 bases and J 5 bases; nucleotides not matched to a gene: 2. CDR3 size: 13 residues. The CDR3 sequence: CASRGQGVYGYTF. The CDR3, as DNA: TGTGCCAGCAGGGGACAGGGGGTATATGGCTACACCTTC.

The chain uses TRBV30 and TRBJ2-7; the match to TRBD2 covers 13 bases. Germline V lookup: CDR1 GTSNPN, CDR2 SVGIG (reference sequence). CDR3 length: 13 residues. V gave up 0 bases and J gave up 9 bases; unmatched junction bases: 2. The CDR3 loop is CAWSVLAGGGQYF. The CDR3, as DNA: TGTGCCTGGAGTGTACTAGCGGGAGGGGGGCAGTACTTC.

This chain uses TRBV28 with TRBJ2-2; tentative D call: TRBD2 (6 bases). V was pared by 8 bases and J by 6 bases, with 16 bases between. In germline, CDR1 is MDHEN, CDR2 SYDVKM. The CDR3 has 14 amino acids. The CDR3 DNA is TGTGCCAGCTCCACCGGGACTTCTTCCGGGGAGCTGTTTTTT. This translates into CASSTGTSSGELFF.

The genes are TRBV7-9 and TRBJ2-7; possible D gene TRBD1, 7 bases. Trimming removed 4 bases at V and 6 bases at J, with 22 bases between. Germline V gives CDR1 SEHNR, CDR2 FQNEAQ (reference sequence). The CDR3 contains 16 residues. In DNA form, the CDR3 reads TGTGCCAGCAGCTCGCCCAAATCAGGGGGGAGAGGCGAGCAGTACTTC. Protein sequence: CASSSPKSGGRGEQYF.

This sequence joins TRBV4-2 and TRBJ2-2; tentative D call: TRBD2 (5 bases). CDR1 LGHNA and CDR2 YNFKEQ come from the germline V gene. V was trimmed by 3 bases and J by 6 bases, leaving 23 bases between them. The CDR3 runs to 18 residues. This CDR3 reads CASSQREGLSTSAGELFF. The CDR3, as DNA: TGTGCCAGCAGCCAGCGAGAGGGCCTTAGTACATCGGCCGGGGAGCTGTTTTTT.

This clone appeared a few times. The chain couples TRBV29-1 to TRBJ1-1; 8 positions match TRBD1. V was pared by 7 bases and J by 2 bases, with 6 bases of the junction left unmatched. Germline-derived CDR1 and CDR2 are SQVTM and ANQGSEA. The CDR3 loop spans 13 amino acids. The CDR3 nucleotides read TGCAGCGCCAGACAGGGGCGCAACACTGAAGCTTTCTTT. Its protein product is CSARQGRNTEAFF.

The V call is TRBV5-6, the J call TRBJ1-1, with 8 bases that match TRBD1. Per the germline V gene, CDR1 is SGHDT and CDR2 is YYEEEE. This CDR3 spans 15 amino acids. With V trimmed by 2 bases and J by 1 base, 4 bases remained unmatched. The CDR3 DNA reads TGTGCCAGCAGCTTCCTGGACAGGGAGAACACTGAAGCTTTCTTT. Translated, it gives CASSFLDRENTEAFF.

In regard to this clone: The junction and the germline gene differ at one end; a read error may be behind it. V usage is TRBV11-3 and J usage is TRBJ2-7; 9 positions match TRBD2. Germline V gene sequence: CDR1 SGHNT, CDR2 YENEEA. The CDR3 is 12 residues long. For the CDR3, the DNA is TGTGCCAGCAGCACCACCGGGACTAGCAAGAACTTC. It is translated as CASSTTGTSKNF.

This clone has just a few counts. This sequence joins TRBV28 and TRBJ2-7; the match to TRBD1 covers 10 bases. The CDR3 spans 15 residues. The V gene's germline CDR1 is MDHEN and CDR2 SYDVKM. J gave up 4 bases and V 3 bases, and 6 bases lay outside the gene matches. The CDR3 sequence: CASSLAGQGTYEQYF. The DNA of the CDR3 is TGTGCCAGCAGTTTGGCGGGACAGGGGACGTACGAGCAGTACTTC.

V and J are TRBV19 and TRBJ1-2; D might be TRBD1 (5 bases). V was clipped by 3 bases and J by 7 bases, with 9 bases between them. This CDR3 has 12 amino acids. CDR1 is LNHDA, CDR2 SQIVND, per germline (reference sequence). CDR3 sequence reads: CASSIRGAGYTF. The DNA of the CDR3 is TGTGCCAGTAGTATCCGTGGGGCTGGCTACACCTTC.

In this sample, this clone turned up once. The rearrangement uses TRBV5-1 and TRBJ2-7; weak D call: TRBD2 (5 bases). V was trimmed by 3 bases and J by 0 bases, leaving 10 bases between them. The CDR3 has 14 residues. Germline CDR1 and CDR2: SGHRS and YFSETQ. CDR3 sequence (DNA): TGCGCCAGCAGCTCACTAGGCTCCTCCTACGAGCAGTACTTC. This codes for CASSSLGSSYEQYF.

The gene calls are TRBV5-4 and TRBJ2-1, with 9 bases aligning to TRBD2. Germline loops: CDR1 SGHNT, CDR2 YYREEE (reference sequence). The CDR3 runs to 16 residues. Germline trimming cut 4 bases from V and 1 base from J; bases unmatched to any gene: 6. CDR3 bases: TGTGCCAGCAGCCGTAGCGGGAGATGGTCCTACAATGAGCAGTTCTTC. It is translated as CASSRSGRWSYNEQFF. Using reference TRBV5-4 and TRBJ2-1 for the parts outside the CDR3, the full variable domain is ETGVTQSPTHLIKTRGQQVTLRCSSQSGHNTVSWYQQALGQGPQFIFQYYREEENGRGNFPPRFSGLQFPNYSSELNVNALELDDSALYLCASSRSGRWSYNEQFFGPGTRLTVL.

The CDR3 DNA sequence: TGTGCCAGCAACCCCCCAGGCACAGGGGCTCACAATGAGCAGTTCTTC. Translating it yields CASNPPGTGAHNEQFF. The chain couples TRBV5-6 to TRBJ2-1; TRBD1 aligns across 7 bases. This CDR3 region has 16 residues. Losses at the gene ends were 6 bases for V and 5 bases for J; bases not matched to a gene: 14. The germline V gene has CDR1 SGHDT and CDR2 YYEEEE. Variable domain in full (rest from reference TRBV5-6 and TRBJ2-1): DAGVTQSPTHLIKTRGQQVTLRCSPKSGHDTVSWYQQALGQGPQFIFQYYEEEERQRGNFPDRFSGHQFPNYSSELNVNALLLGDSALYLCASNPPGTGAHNEQFFGPGTRLTVL.